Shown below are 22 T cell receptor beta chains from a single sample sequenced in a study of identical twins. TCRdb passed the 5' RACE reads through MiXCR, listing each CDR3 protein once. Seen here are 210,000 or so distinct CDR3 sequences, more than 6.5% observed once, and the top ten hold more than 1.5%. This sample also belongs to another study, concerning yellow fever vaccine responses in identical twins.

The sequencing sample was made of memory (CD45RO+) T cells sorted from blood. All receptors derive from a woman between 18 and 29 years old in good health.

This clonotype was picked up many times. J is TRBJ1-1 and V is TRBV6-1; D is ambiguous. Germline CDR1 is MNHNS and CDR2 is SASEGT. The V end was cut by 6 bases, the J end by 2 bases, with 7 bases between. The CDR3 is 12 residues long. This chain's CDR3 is CASRQSNTEAFF. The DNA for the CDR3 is TGTGCCAGCAGGCAATCCAACACTGAAGCTTTCTTT.

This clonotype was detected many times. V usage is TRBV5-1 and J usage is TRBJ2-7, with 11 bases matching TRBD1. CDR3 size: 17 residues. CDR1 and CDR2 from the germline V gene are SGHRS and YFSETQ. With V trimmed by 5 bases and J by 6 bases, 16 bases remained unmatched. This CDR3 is CASSLLPGQGAVSEQYF. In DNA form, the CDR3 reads TGCGCCAGCAGTCTACTTCCAGGACAGGGGGCCGTATCCGAGCAGTACTTC.

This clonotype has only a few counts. In nucleotides, the CDR3 is TGCAGTGCTAGGATCCCGCTAGAAGGGCAGTTCTTC. Protein product: CSARIPLEGQFF. The chain uses TRBV20-1 and TRBJ2-1; D unresolved. CDR1 is DFQATT, CDR2 SNEGSKA, per germline (reference sequence). This CDR3 region has 12 residues. V gave up 3 bases and J gave up 12 bases, with 15 bases separating them.

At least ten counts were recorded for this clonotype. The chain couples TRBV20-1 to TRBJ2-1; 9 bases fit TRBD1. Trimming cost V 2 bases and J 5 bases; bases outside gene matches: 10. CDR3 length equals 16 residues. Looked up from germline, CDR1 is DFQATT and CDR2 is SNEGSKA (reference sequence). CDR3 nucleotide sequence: TGCAGTGCTAGAATATGGGACAGGGCAGGCGACAATGAGCAGTTCTTC. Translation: CSARIWDRAGDNEQFF.

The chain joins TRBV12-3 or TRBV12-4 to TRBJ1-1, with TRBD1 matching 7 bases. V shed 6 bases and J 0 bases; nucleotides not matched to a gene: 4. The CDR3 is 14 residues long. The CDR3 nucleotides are TGTGCCAGCAGAGCGGGACAGTTGAACACTGAAGCTTTCTTT. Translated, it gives CASRAGQLNTEAFF.

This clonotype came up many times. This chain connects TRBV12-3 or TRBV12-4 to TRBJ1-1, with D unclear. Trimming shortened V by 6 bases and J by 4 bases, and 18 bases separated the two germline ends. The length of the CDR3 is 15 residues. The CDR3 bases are TGTGCCAGCAGCCCCGGGATAGGGAGTGGCACTGAAGCTTTCTTT. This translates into CASSPGIGSGTEAFF.

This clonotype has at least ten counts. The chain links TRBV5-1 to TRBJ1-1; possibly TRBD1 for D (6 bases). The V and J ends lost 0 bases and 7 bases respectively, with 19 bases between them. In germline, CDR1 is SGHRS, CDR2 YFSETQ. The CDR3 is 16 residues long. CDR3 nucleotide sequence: TGCGCCAGCAGCTTGGCTGGGCAGGGGACCGGACGTGAAGCTTTCTTT. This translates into CASSLAGQGTGREAFF.

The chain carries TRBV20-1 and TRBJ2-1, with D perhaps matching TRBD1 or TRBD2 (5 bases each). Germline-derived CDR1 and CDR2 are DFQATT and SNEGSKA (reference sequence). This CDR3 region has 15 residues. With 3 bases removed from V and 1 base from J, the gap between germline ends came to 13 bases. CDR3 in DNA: TGCAGTGCTAGGGGGGTCACATGGTCCTACAATGAGCAGTTCTTC. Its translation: CSARGVTWSYNEQFF.

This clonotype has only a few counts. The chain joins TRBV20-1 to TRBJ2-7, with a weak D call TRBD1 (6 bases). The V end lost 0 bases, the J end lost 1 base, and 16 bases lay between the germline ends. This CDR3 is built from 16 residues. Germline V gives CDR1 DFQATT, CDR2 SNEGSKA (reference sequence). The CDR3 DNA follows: TGCAGTGCTAGAGATCGTCGGACAGCTATATCCTACGAGCAGTACTTC. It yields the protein CSARDRRTAISYEQYF.

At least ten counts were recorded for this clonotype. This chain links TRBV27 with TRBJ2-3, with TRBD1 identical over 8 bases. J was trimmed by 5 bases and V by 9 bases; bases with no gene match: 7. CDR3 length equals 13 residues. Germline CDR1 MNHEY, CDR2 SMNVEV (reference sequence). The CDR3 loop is CASRKQGGDTQYF. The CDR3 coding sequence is TGTGCCAGTAGAAAACAGGGGGGAGATACGCAGTATTTT.

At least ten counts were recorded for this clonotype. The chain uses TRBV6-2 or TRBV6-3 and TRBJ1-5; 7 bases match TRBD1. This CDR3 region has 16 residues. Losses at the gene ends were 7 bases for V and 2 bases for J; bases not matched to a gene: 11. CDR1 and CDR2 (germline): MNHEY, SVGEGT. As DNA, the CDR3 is TGTGCCAGCAACGAACGGACAGGCCAGGGCAATCAGCCCCAGCATTTT. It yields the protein CASNERTGQGNQPQHF.

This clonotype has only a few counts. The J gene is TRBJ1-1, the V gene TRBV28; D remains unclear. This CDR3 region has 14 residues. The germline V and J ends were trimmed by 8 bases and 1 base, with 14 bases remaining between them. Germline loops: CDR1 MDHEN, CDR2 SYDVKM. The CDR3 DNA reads TGTGCCAGCGAGAGAAATTTTAAGAACACTGAAGCTTTCTTT. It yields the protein CASERNFKNTEAFF.

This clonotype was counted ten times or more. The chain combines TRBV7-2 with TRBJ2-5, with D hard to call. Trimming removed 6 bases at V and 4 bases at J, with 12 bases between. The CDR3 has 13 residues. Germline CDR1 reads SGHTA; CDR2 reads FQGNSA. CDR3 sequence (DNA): TGTGCCAGCAGTCGTACATACGGAGAGACCCAGTACTTC. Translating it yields CASSRTYGETQYF.

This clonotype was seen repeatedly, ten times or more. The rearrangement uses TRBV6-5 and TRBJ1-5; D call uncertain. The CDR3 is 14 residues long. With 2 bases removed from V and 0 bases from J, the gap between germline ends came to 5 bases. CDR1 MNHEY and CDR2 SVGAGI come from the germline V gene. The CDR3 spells CASSYPGSNQPQHF. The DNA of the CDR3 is TGTGCCAGCAGTTACCCAGGTAGCAATCAGCCCCAGCATTTT.

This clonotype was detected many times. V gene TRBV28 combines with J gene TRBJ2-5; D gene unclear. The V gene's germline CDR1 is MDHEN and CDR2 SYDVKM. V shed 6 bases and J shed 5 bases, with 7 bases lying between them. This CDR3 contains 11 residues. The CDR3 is CASSFRETQYF. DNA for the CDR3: TGTGCCAGCAGCTTCAGGGAGACCCAGTACTTC.

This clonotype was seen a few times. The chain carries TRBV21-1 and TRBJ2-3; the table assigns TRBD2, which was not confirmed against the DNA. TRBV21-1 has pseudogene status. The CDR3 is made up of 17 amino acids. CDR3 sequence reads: CASPSGSCARETDTQYF. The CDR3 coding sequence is TGTGCCAGCCCCAGCGGGAGTTGCGCACGGGAGACAGATACGCAGTATTTT.

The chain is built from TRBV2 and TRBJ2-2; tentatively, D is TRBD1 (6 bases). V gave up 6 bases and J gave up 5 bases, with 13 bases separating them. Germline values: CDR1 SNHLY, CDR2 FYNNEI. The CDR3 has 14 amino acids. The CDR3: CASSPYRATGELFF. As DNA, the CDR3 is TGTGCCAGCAGCCCTTACAGGGCTACCGGGGAGCTGTTTTTT.

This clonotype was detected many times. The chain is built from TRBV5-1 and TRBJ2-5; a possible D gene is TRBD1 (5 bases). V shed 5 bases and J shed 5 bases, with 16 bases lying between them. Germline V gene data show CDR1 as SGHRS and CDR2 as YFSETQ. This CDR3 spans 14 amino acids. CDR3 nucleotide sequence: TGCGCCAGCAGTCAGGACATTAATTGGGAGACCCAGTACTTC. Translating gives CASSQDINWETQYF.

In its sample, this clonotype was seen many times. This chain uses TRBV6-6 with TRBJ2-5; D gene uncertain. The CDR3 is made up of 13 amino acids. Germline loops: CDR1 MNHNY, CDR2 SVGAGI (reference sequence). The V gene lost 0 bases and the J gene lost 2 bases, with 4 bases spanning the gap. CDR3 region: CASSYSTQETQYF. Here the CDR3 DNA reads TGTGCCAGCAGTTACTCGACGCAAGAGACCCAGTACTTC.

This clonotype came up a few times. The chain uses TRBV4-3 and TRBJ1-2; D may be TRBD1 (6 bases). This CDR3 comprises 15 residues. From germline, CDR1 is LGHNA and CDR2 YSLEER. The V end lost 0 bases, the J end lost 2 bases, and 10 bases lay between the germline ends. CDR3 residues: CASSQERGQNYGYTF. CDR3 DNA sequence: TGCGCCAGCAGCCAAGAGCGGGGGCAAAACTATGGCTACACCTTC.

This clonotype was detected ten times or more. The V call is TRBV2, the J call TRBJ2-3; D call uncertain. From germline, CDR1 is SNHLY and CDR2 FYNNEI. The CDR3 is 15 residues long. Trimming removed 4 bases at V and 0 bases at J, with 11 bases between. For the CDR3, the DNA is TGTGCCAGCAGTGCGAGCAAGTTTAGCACAGATACGCAGTATTTT. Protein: CASSASKFSTDTQYF.

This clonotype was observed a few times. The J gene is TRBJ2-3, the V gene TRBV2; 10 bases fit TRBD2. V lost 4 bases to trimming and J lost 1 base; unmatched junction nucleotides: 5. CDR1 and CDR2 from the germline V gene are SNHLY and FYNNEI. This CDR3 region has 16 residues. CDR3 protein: CASSVFGTSGTDTQYF. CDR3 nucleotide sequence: TGTGCCAGCAGTGTCTTTGGGACTAGCGGCACAGATACGCAGTATTTT.